The 8 T cell receptor beta chains given below trace back to one sample, sequenced in a study of blood T cell repertoires in COVID-19. Assay: immunoSEQ multiplex PCR; the TCRdb copy retains only in-frame clones and omits some. The sample lists 85,000 to 90,000 clones; 75% to 90% were seen once. Input material: peripheral blood. The receptors here all came from a woman aged 80 or over with active or convalescent COVID-19.

The CDR3 region is CASSQLAGGPDTQYF. CDR3 in DNA: TGCGCCAGCAGCCAGTTAGCGGGAGGGCCAGATACGCAGTATTTT. V gene TRBV5-1 combines with J gene TRBJ2-3; 11 nucleotides match TRBD2. This CDR3 spans 15 amino acids. Trimming removed 4 bases from V and 4 bases from J; junction bases left unmatched: 5. Per the germline V gene, CDR1 is SGHRS and CDR2 is YFSETQ.

This chain joins TRBV5-4 and TRBJ2-1; 7 bases agree with TRBD2. The CDR3 contains 15 residues. Unmatched junction bases numbered 7, after V lost 4 bases and J lost 3 bases. CDR1 SGHNT and CDR2 YYREEE come from the germline V gene (reference sequence). The DNA of the CDR3 is TGTGCCAGCAGCAAGGGACTACCTCTCTACAATGAGCAGTTCTTC. Amino acids: CASSKGLPLYNEQFF.

The DNA for the CDR3 is TGTGCCACCAGTGATTCCAGGACACTCTCGTACAATGAGCAGTTCTTC. It is translated as CATSDSRTLSYNEQFF. V and J are TRBV24-1 and TRBJ2-1; tentative D call: TRBD1 (5 bases). V lost 2 bases to trimming and J lost 4 bases, with 14 bases between them. This CDR3 is built from 16 residues. Germline V CDR1 and CDR2: KGHDR, SFDVKD.

The CDR3 sequence is CASSLGAADNSPLHF. CDR3 DNA sequence: TGTGCCAGCAGCTTAGGGGCAGCCGATAATTCACCCCTCCACTTT. The rearrangement joins TRBV7-9 to TRBJ1-6; D remains ambiguous. The CDR3 contains 15 residues. Germline V gives CDR1 SEHNR, CDR2 FQNEAQ (reference sequence). V lost 1 base and J lost 5, with 9 bases in between.

V is TRBV4-1 and J is TRBJ1-2; D not certain. The CDR3 spans 14 residues. V was shortened by 2 bases and J by 5 bases, with 12 bases between the two germline ends. Germline V CDR1 and CDR2: MGHRA, YSYEKL. The CDR3 region has the DNA TGCGCCAGCAGCCAATTCGCGGGCCCATATGGCTACACCTTC. Encoded protein: CASSQFAGPYGYTF.

The rearrangement joins TRBV12-3 or TRBV12-4 to TRBJ2-2, with TRBD1 identical over 7 bases. With 5 bases clipped from V and 5 bases from J, the junction kept 2 bases outside the gene matches. The CDR3 loop spans 13 amino acids. CDR3 DNA: TGTGCCAGCAGTATGACAGGGACCGGGGAGCTGTTTTTT. Amino acid sequence: CASSMTGTGELFF.

The chain carries TRBV5-1 and TRBJ2-1, with D perhaps matching TRBD2 (6 bases). Germline V gene data show CDR1 as SGHRS and CDR2 as YFSETQ. The CDR3 loop spans 13 amino acids. V shed 2 bases and J shed 6 bases, with 9 bases lying between them. Here the CDR3 reads CASSLPGGNEQFF. The DNA for the CDR3 is TGCGCCAGCAGCTTACCCGGGGGCAATGAGCAGTTCTTC.

V usage is TRBV27 and J usage is TRBJ1-4; possible D gene TRBD1, 5 bases. Germline CDR1 is MNHEY and CDR2 is SMNVEV (reference sequence). This CDR3 comprises 15 residues. V shed 3 bases and J shed 8 bases, with 16 bases lying between them. CDR3 DNA: TGTGCCAGCAGTTTCGTAGGAAGCAGGGTGGAAAAACTGTTTTTT. This encodes CASSFVGSRVEKLFF.